What follows are 25 T cell receptor beta chains derived from one specimen sequenced in a study of Ad26.COV2.S vaccination and SARS-CoV-2 variants. The treatment was: 19 received Ad26.COV2.S at low or high dose, single or two shots; several received placebo; per-sample allocation not given. Sampling was done on day 63 after the first vaccine or placebo injection. The repertoire was sequenced with immunoSEQ multiplex PCR; TCRdb's copy has only in-frame clones and lacks some. The sample has around 340,000 clones; roughly 90% are singletons. Sequenced here: peripheral blood, sampled in a trial of Ad26.COV2.S vaccine versus placebo. These receptor sequences come from a person aged 18-65 years who received the Ad26.COV2.S COVID-19 vaccine or a placebo.

The chain joins TRBV7-9 to TRBJ2-7; D is possibly TRBD2 (5 bases). The CDR3 totals 15 residues. Germline V CDR1 and CDR2: SEHNR, FQNEAQ (reference sequence). The V gene lost 5 bases and the J gene lost 2 bases, with 16 bases spanning the gap. CDR3 nucleotide sequence: TGTGCCAGCAGCCTCCCGGGGAGACAACCCTACGAGCAGTACTTC. Translation gives CASSLPGRQPYEQYF.

This clone has a single count. The chain joins TRBV12-3 or TRBV12-4 to TRBJ1-1; no clear D gene. The ends were cut back, 6 bases at V and 2 bases at J, with 10 bases in the middle. The CDR3 sequence is 13 residues long. CDR3 loop: CASSSFINTEAFF. The CDR3 nucleotides read TGTGCCAGCAGCTCATTCATCAACACTGAAGCTTTCTTT.

This chain uses TRBV24-1 with TRBJ1-2; 8 bases fit TRBD1. J was trimmed by 4 bases and V by 4 bases; bases with no gene match: 13. This CDR3 has 17 amino acids. Germline loops: CDR1 KGHDR, CDR2 SFDVKD. CDR3 sequence (DNA): TGTGCCACCAGTGAACACCGTCGGGACAGGCTTCTCTATGGCTACACCTTC. Its protein product is CATSEHRRDRLLYGYTF.

The chain is built from TRBV19 and TRBJ2-7; D is undetermined. The CDR3 extends over 14 amino acids. Germline V gene lookup returns CDR1 LNHDA and CDR2 SQIVND (reference sequence). Trimming took 3 bases from V and 2 from J, leaving 11 bases between them. Here the CDR3 reads CASSMENGTYEQYF. The CDR3 DNA is TGTGCCAGTAGTATGGAAAACGGAACCTACGAGCAGTACTTC.

The CDR3 bases are TGTGCCAGCAGCGTAACAGGGGGGACAATTCAGCCCCAGCATTTT. This encodes CASSVTGGTIQPQHF. The chain employs TRBV7-2 and TRBJ1-5; TRBD1 matches 8 bases. The germline gives CDR1 SGHTA, CDR2 FQGNSA. The CDR3 runs to 15 residues. The V segment lost 5 bases and the J segment 6 bases; nucleotides outside the gene matches: 9.

This chain uses TRBV11-2 with TRBJ1-6; D unclear. With 5 bases removed from V and 10 bases from J, the gap between germline ends came to 9 bases. The CDR3 loop spans 12 amino acids. Per germline, CDR1 SGHAT and CDR2 FQNNGV. The CDR3 sequence is CASSPTESPLHF. The CDR3 nucleotides read TGTGCCAGCAGCCCAACAGAATCACCCCTCCACTTT.

The chain couples TRBV5-8 to TRBJ2-5; unclear D gene. Germline CDR1 and CDR2: SGHTS and YDEGEE. V lost 4 bases and J 5 bases, leaving 9 bases between the germline ends. This CDR3 region has 12 residues. Here the CDR3 reads CASSPRIETQYF. Here the CDR3 DNA reads TGTGCCAGCAGCCCGCGGATTGAGACCCAGTACTTC.

This clone came up once. This chain connects TRBV6-4 to TRBJ2-7, with 12 bases lining up with TRBD2. Trimming took 2 bases from V and 5 from J; bases not matched to a gene: 10. Germline CDR1 and CDR2: MRHNA and SNTAGT. This CDR3 has 17 residues. The DNA for the CDR3 is TGTGCCAGCAGTGACGTTAGGCTAGCGGGGGGGCCCCACGAGCAGTACTTC. Amino acids: CASSDVRLAGGPHEQYF.

The V call is TRBV24-1, the J call TRBJ2-3; TRBD1 might be the D (5 bases). V gave up 3 bases and J gave up 2 bases, with 17 bases separating them. CDR1 is KGHDR and CDR2 is SFDVKD in the germline V gene. The CDR3 runs 17 residues. The CDR3 spells CATSDGGHPMFTDTQYF. As DNA, the CDR3 is TGTGCCACCAGTGATGGTGGACACCCTATGTTCACAGATACGCAGTATTTT.

The V gene is TRBV30, the J gene TRBJ1-1; no firm D call. Germline V CDR1 and CDR2: GTSNPN, SVGIG (reference sequence). V dropped 0 bases and J dropped 6 bases, with 11 bases sitting between them. The CDR3 extends over 13 amino acids. CDR3 nucleotides: TGTGCCTGGAGTGTAGTGGGTGGGGCTGAAGCTTTCTTT. Its translation: CAWSVVGGAEAFF.

The V and J genes are TRBV7-2 and TRBJ2-7; possibly TRBD2 for D (6 bases). CDR1 and CDR2 (germline): SGHTA, FQGNSA. V shed 1 base and J shed 6 bases, with 16 bases lying between them. The CDR3 runs to 15 residues. The CDR3 region is CASSLGGNRVGEQYF. The CDR3 DNA reads TGTGCCAGCAGCTTAGGCGGGAATAGGGTGGGCGAGCAGTACTTC.

The V call is TRBV4-3, the J call TRBJ1-4; D may be TRBD1 (6 bases). Trimming stripped 8 bases from V and 1 base from J, with 11 bases between. CDR3 length equals 14 residues. Germline lookup yields CDR1 LGHNA and CDR2 YSLEER. The CDR3 loop reads CASGLQGTNEKLFF. DNA of the CDR3: TGCGCCAGCGGATTACAGGGAACTAATGAAAAACTGTTTTTT.

The chain uses TRBV6-6 and TRBJ1-1; no firm D call. Per germline, CDR1 MNHNY and CDR2 SVGAGI (reference sequence). The CDR3 length is 14 residues. The germline V and J ends were trimmed by 3 bases and 1 base, with 9 bases remaining between them. CDR3 sequence reads: CASSYLNGNTEAFF. The CDR3, as DNA: TGTGCCAGCAGTTATTTAAATGGGAACACTGAAGCTTTCTTT.

The CDR3 region has the DNA TGTGCCAGCACCCCCCACGGGGGTAGCGGGGGGGCGTACGAGCAGTACTTC. It specifies CASTPHGGSGGAYEQYF. The chain recombines TRBV7-2 with TRBJ2-7, with 11 bases that match TRBD2. The CDR3 is 17 amino acids. Germline CDR1 reads SGHTA; CDR2 reads FQGNSA. V was clipped by 7 bases and J by 4 bases; unmatched bases: 15.

The chain carries TRBV28 and TRBJ1-2; D remains ambiguous. V lost 3 bases and J lost 7, with 9 bases in between. Germline V lookup: CDR1 MDHEN, CDR2 SYDVKM. CDR3 length: 12 amino acids. CDR3 bases: TGTGCCAGCAGTTTCCGGGGTGGTGGCTACACCTTC. This sequence encodes CASSFRGGGYTF.

This chain uses TRBV28 with TRBJ2-1, with a weak D call TRBD1 (5 bases). The CDR3 loop spans 17 amino acids. Between the trimmed V and J ends, which lost 5 bases and 7 bases, there was a span of 24 bases. Germline-derived CDR1 and CDR2 are MDHEN and SYDVKM. The CDR3 sequence: CASSVGGRQHAGNEQFF. CDR3 nucleotides: TGTGCCAGCAGTGTGGGCGGAAGACAGCACGCAGGGAATGAGCAGTTCTTC.

V and J are TRBV6-5 and TRBJ2-7; no firm D call. Trimming shortened V by 7 bases and J by 1 base, and 11 bases separated the two germline ends. Germline lookup yields CDR1 MNHEY and CDR2 SVGAGI. This CDR3 is built from 13 residues. CDR3 residues: CASTRTESYEQYF. The DNA of the CDR3 is TGTGCCAGCACCCGGACCGAATCCTACGAGCAGTACTTC.

The gene calls are TRBV9 and TRBJ2-3, with 10 positions matching TRBD2. CDR1 SGDLS and CDR2 YYNGEE come from the germline V gene. CDR3 length: 16 amino acids. V dropped 0 bases and J dropped 6; count of bases not matched to a gene: 7. The CDR3 protein is CASSVGLAGDLDTQYF. In nucleotides, the CDR3 is TGTGCCAGCAGCGTAGGGCTAGCGGGGGACCTGGATACGCAGTATTTT.

This rearrangement joins TRBV19 to TRBJ1-2; no firm D call. CDR1 LNHDA and CDR2 SQIVND come from the germline V gene (reference sequence). Trimming pared 3 bases from V and 9 bases from J, leaving 14 bases between. This CDR3 contains 13 residues. The DNA for the CDR3 is TGTGCCAGTAGTATGGAGTTAGGGCAGAGCTACACCTTC. Protein product: CASSMELGQSYTF.

The chain has TRBV29-1 and TRBJ2-7; no definite D call. The CDR3 has 12 residues. The V end lost 7 bases, the J end lost 10 bases, and 20 bases lay between the germline ends. The germline V gene encodes CDR1 SQVTM and CDR2 ANQGSEA. The CDR3 sequence: CSGARHTPRQYF. The CDR3 DNA follows: TGCAGCGGGGCGAGGCATACCCCGCGTCAGTACTTC.

The V and J genes are TRBV28 and TRBJ2-6; no definite D call. V lost 7 bases and J 0 bases, leaving 4 bases between the germline ends. CDR3 length: 13 residues. The germline gives CDR1 MDHEN, CDR2 SYDVKM. The CDR3 reads CASKLSGANVLTF. The CDR3 DNA sequence: TGTGCCAGCAAACTCTCTGGGGCCAACGTCCTGACTTTC. Filled out from reference TRBV28 and TRBJ2-6, the complete variable domain reads DVKVTQSSRYLVKRTGEKVFLECVQDMDHENMFWYRQDPGLGLRLIYFSYDVKMKEKGDIPEGYSVSREKKERFSLILESASTNQTSMYLCASKLSGANVLTFGAGSRLTVL.

The chain combines TRBV6-5 with TRBJ1-2; D gene uncertain. The V and J ends lost 2 bases and 0 bases respectively, with 7 bases between them. This CDR3 spans 14 amino acids. From germline, CDR1 is MNHEY and CDR2 SVGAGI. CDR3 bases: TGTGCCAGCAGTTACGCAGGCTCTAACTATGGCTACACCTTC. Its translation: CASSYAGSNYGYTF.

V gene TRBV7-2 combines with J gene TRBJ2-3; a possible D gene is TRBD1 (6 bases). Germline assignment: CDR1 SGHTA and CDR2 FQGNSA. The CDR3 loop spans 15 amino acids. V was cut by 1 base and J by 3 bases, with 11 bases left in between. The chain's CDR3 is CASSLVAGETDTQYF. The DNA of the CDR3 is TGTGCCAGCAGCTTAGTGGCAGGGGAGACAGATACGCAGTATTTT.

The J gene is TRBJ1-2, the V gene TRBV12-3 or TRBV12-4; tentatively, D is TRBD1 (6 bases). The CDR3 consists of 13 residues. V was shortened by 3 bases and J by 4 bases, with 9 bases between the two germline ends. Here the CDR3 reads CASSLGGLYGYTF. The CDR3 DNA is TGTGCCAGCAGTTTGGGGGGGCTCTATGGCTACACCTTC.

The chain is built from TRBV4-3 and TRBJ1-6; D is ambiguous. V dropped 0 bases and J dropped 2 bases, with 8 bases sitting between them. CDR1 and CDR2 (germline): LGHNA, YSLEER. The CDR3 covers 16 residues. The CDR3 coding sequence is TGCGCCAGCAGCCAAGAGTATCGCGCCTATAATTCACCCCTCCACTTT. Amino acid sequence: CASSQEYRAYNSPLHF.